This T cell receptor beta chain was recorded in a study of cytomegalovirus exposure and HLA in healthy donors. General study points: In all likelihood, a cluster of highly shared sequence variants was a sequencing artifact. Per a later analysis, HLA-associated TCR beta chains showed more clonal expansion than other, equally common TCR beta chains. There were several of the most significant clusters that appeared linked to common viral pathogens in a later analysis. Association of 16,951 TCR beta sequences with HLA alleles was found at 0.05 false discovery rate in a later analysis.

The germline V gene encodes CDR1 SNHLY and CDR2 FYNNEI. Trimming removed 6 bases from V and 7 bases from J; junction bases left unmatched: 10. The CDR3 covers 14 residues. As to this clone: Its specificity is not known.

PCR involved 60 Vbeta and 13 Jbeta primers. Repertoires were generated with immunoSEQ multiplex PCR, while TCRdb's copy carries only in-frame clones and drops some. The data hold roughly 140,000 clones, with 65% to 80% observed a single time. The material sequenced was PBMCs. The genes are TRBV2 and TRBJ1-1, with 8 bases lining up with TRBD1. This sequence was found in a woman between 35 and 50 years old in good health and CMV-seronegative. The CDR3 sequence is CASRARQQGGEAFF. The CDR3 bases are TGTGCCAGCAGGGCAAGACAACAGGGGGGTGAAGCTTTCTTT. Filled out from reference TRBV2 and TRBJ1-1, the complete variable domain reads EPEVTQTPSHQVTQMGQEVILRCVPISNHLYFYWYRQILGQKVEFLVSFYNNEISEKSEIFDDQFSVERPDGSNFTLKIRSTKLEDSAMYFCASRARQQGGEAFFGQGTRLTVV.